This TCR beta chain was profiled in a study of post-analysis software for immune sequencing data (dated by TCRdb to between 2014 and 2016). Broadly, across the study: Relapsing-remitting, secondary progressive and progressive-relapsing multiple sclerosis were recorded as disease courses, and subtype annotation was lacking for some patients. The patient repertoires were compared against 11 previously published healthy control repertoires obtained from donors aged about 6 to 26 years. A subset of samples was prepared in parallel using single-end sample barcoding, then pooled and co-amplified after Illumina adapter ligation.

The CDR3 starts with the cysteine, ends with the phenylalanine, and has 15 residues. The CDR3 DNA has 45 bases and is translated from base 1. From a lookup of the germline V gene (reference sequence), CDR1 and CDR2 are SEHNR and FQNEAQ. Clipping removes 3 bases from V and 7 bases from J, with 11 as the unmatched junction base count. To demonstrate the VDJtools post-analysis software, TCR beta repertoires were profiled from the peripheral blood of some 12 young patients with multiple sclerosis. The multiple sclerosis patients were children and adolescents ranging in age from roughly 6 to 15 years. Overall study outcomes, separate from this receptor: Direct clustering with F measure revealed strong co-clustering of samples prepared in the same batch, which led to a batch-effect correction. Multiple sclerosis patients had significantly lower normalized Chao1 diversity than controls, a result that suggests substantial peripheral T-cell clonal expansion. The multiple sclerosis patient group was slightly younger than the control group. Patients showed significantly higher frequencies than controls for roughly five TRBV segments, among them TRBV5-6, TRBV5-1 and TRBV20-1.

The library was produced with PCR. The reads were generated on an Illumina HiSeq 2500. To reduce PCR and sequencing biases, unique molecular identifiers were built into the TCR beta cDNA libraries. Every 1 to 10 million input T cells yielded 500,000 or so cDNA molecules, meaning each molecule approximated one T cell. The same protocol used for the earlier healthy control dataset was applied to prepare and sequence the patient libraries. Samples belonging to the same batch were prepared together, multiplexed and sequenced on a shared HiSeq lane. As for how the authors treated the data: Raw barcoded reads were processed with MIGEC, discarding single-read molecular identifier groups before consensus assembly and CDR3 extraction. Clonotype tables were post-analysed with VDJtools, normalizing diversity by down-sampling all datasets to the smallest sample size. To correct batch-related cross-sample contamination, repertoire overlap clustering matched CDR3 amino acid sequences but not nucleotide sequences. TCRdb trimmed public reads at Q25 via fastp, called clones via MiXCR and kept in-frame beta chains. A single entry per CDR3 protein holds the most common genes and DNA from its merged rows. It is TCRdb's table, rather than the study itself, that gives the V and J calls and clone size. Recorded for this sample are about 810,000 distinct CDR3 sequences; around 50% of them occurred a single time. The ten largest clonotypes hold 4.6% of the sample.

Notes on this clonotype: Its recognized antigen is unknown. Base qualities are not recorded, but no much larger clone differs from it by a single base.

The rearranged chain carries TRBV7-9 and TRBJ2-7; 8 central nucleotides agree with TRBD1. Sequenced: blood. The sequence was collected from a girl aged 10 to 17 with multiple sclerosis. The CDR3 region reads CASSFPQGGVEEQYF. The nucleotide sequence is given as TGTGCCAGCAGCTTTCCACAGGGGGGAGTCGAGGAGCAGTACTTC.